The entry below describes one TCR beta chain. The source of the sample is a study of blood T cell repertoires in COVID-19. Overall study: The cDNA or gDNA used as material had been derived from T cells, B-cell-depleted T cells, or PBMCs.

TCRdb's copy holds only in-frame clones and misses some; the assay was immunoSEQ multiplex PCR. The data show approximately 170,000 clones, with about 85% seen just once and about 6.9% held by the top ten. The CDR3 loop spans 16 amino acids. Germline assignment: CDR1 SGHVS and CDR2 FNYEAQ. The trim removed 0 bases at V and 8 bases at J, leaving 9 bases unmatched. The TCR was taken from a man aged 80 or over with COVID-19, enrolled during active disease. This sequence joins TRBV7-6 and TRBJ1-2; 10 bases are a match to TRBD1. Sequenced sample: peripheral blood. As DNA, the CDR3 is TGTGCCAGCAGCTTAGCAGCGACAGGGGGCAGTCGAGGCTACACCTTC. Amino acid sequence: CASSLAATGGSRGYTF.